The 28 T cell receptor beta chains below were found in one sample sequenced in a study of blood T cell repertoires in COVID-19. TCRdb's table, derived via immunoSEQ multiplex PCR, lists solely in-frame clones and lacks some. The sample holds some 370,000 clones, around 90% seen once. The sequenced sample consisted of peripheral blood. The receptors shown here come from a man aged 35 to 55 with acute or convalescent COVID-19.

J is TRBJ1-6 and V is TRBV28; 8 nucleotides align to TRBD1. V lost 3 bases to trimming and J lost 6 bases; unmatched junction nucleotides: 4. The CDR3 is made up of 15 amino acids. The V gene's germline CDR1 is MDHEN and CDR2 SYDVKM. CDR3 sequence (DNA): TGTGCCAGCAGTTTTCCAGGACAGGGTAATTCACCCCTCCACTTT. It codes for CASSFPGQGNSPLHF.

The chain has TRBV14 and TRBJ1-2; possibly TRBD1 for D (5 bases). The CDR3 length is 19 residues. Per germline, CDR1 SGHDN and CDR2 FVKESK. Trimming pared 1 base from V and 4 bases from J, leaving 25 bases between. CDR3 DNA sequence: TGTGCCAGCAGCCAAGTCACTTCCAGGGACTGCCAAAACATCTATGGCTACACCTTC. Translating gives CASSQVTSRDCQNIYGYTF.

This clone was picked up a small number of times. V usage is TRBV19 and J usage is TRBJ2-7; perhaps TRBD2 as D (6 bases). The germline CDR1 and CDR2 sequences are LNHDA and SQIVND (reference sequence). This CDR3 region has 14 residues. V lost 6 bases and J 2 bases, leaving 14 bases between the germline ends. CDR3 sequence reads: CASRRASDTYEQYF. CDR3 bases: TGTGCCAGTAGGAGGGCTAGCGACACCTACGAGCAGTACTTC.

The V call is TRBV6-2 or TRBV6-3, the J call TRBJ1-1, with 7 bases lining up with TRBD1. CDR3 size: 15 residues. CDR1 is MNHEY and CDR2 is SVGEGT in the germline V gene. After removal of 1 base from V and 6 bases from J, the junction contained 8 bases not matched to a gene. DNA of the CDR3: TGTGCCAGCAGTTACTTTGGGCAGGGGGTTTCTGAAGCTTTCTTT. Translated: CASSYFGQGVSEAFF.

CDR3 protein: CASSVGEGSGNTIYF. The DNA for the CDR3 is TGTGCCAGCAGCGTTGGGGAGGGCTCTGGAAACACCATATATTTT. This sequence joins TRBV9 and TRBJ1-3; D gene unclear. The CDR3 totals 15 residues. The V gene's germline CDR1 is SGDLS and CDR2 YYNGEE. Trimming cost V 2 bases and J 0 bases, with 9 bases left between them.

The chain joins TRBV5-4 to TRBJ1-2, with D tentatively TRBD1 (6 bases). The CDR3 has 15 amino acids. CDR1 is SGHNT and CDR2 is YYREEE in the germline V gene (reference sequence). The V gene lost 0 bases and the J gene lost 5 bases, with 14 bases spanning the gap. In DNA, the CDR3 is TGTGCCAGCAGCTTGGGGACAGCACCTGGATATGGCTACACCTTC. Amino acids: CASSLGTAPGYGYTF.

V and J are TRBV5-4 and TRBJ2-5; D is possibly TRBD2 (6 bases). CDR3 size: 14 residues. Germline V gene sequence: CDR1 SGHNT, CDR2 YYREEE (reference sequence). The ends were cut back, 3 bases at V and 5 bases at J, with 14 bases in the middle. CDR3 loop: CASSSRGLDETQYF. The CDR3 DNA sequence: TGTGCCAGCAGCTCCCGGGGGTTGGACGAGACCCAGTACTTC.

This rearrangement joins TRBV12-3 or TRBV12-4 to TRBJ1-1, with no clear D. The V gene lost 1 base and the J gene lost 4 bases, with 4 bases spanning the gap. The CDR3 extends over 12 amino acids. Written as DNA, the CDR3 is TGTGCCAGCAGTTTAGACATCACTGAAGCTTTCTTT. Translation gives CASSLDITEAFF.

V and J are TRBV3-1 (or the pseudogene TRBV3-2) and TRBJ1-2; D might be TRBD1 (5 bases). V lost 1 base, J lost 8 bases, and 20 bases lay in between. The CDR3 has 16 residues. Germline V gene sequence: CDR1 LGHDT, CDR2 YNNKEL (reference sequence). The chain's CDR3 is CASSQVMGGDSGGYTF. Written as DNA, the CDR3 is TGTGCCAGCAGCCAAGTCATGGGCGGGGACTCGGGCGGCTACACCTTC.

This clone occurred once. The chain joins TRBV6-5 to TRBJ1-6; no reliable D call. The CDR3 is 13 amino acids. Trimming left V 6 bases short and J 7 bases short, with 10 bases between. Germline lookup yields CDR1 MNHEY and CDR2 SVGAGI. The CDR3 sequence is CASRQDGNSPLHF. The CDR3 region has the DNA TGTGCCAGCAGACAAGACGGGAATTCACCCCTCCACTTT.

The chain couples TRBV7-3 to TRBJ1-1, with a weak D call TRBD1 (5 bases). The CDR3 consists of 18 residues. V lost 5 bases and J 3 bases, leaving 25 bases between the germline ends. From germline, CDR1 is SGHTA and CDR2 FQGTGA. CDR3 sequence (DNA): TGTGCCAGCAGCCCCGGGATCGGGGGGGGGATCCGCGACACTGAAGCTTTCTTT. It specifies CASSPGIGGGIRDTEAFF. Full variable domain (outside the CDR3, taken from reference TRBV7-3 and TRBJ1-1): GAGVSQTPSNKVTEKGKYVELRCDPISGHTALYWYRQSLGQGPEFLIYFQGTGAADDSGLPNDRFFAVRPEGSVSTLKIQRTERGDSAVYLCASSPGIGGGIRDTEAFFGQGTRLTVV.

The CDR3 sequence is CASKVSGTDSNQPQHF. CDR3 in DNA: TGTGCCAGTAAGGTCTCCGGGACAGATAGCAATCAGCCCCAGCATTTT. The rearrangement uses TRBV19 and TRBJ1-5, with TRBD1 identical over 7 bases. This CDR3 is 16 amino acids long. The trim removed 7 bases at V and 0 bases at J, leaving 9 bases unmatched. The germline CDR1 and CDR2 sequences are LNHDA and SQIVND (reference sequence).

This clone came up once. V usage is TRBV19 and J usage is TRBJ1-2, with TRBD1 matching 7 bases. V was pared by 7 bases and J by 2 bases, with 7 bases of the junction left unmatched. The CDR3 runs 14 residues. Germline-derived CDR1 and CDR2 are LNHDA and SQIVND (reference sequence). CDR3 sequence (DNA): TGTGCCAGTAATCGGGACAGAACCAACTATGGCTACACCTTC. Encoded protein: CASNRDRTNYGYTF.

The chain recombines TRBV27 with TRBJ1-2, with 9 nucleotides matching TRBD1. CDR1 is MNHEY and CDR2 is SMNVEV in the germline V gene (reference sequence). The ends lost 6 bases at V and 1 base at J; junction bases unmatched: 3. This CDR3 region has 14 residues. For the CDR3, the DNA is TGTGCCAGCAGAGGACAGGGGAGTAACTATGGCTACACCTTC. Residues: CASRGQGSNYGYTF.

The chain uses TRBV4-3 and TRBJ2-7; tentatively, D is TRBD1 (5 bases). This CDR3 contains 16 residues. From germline, CDR1 is LGHNA and CDR2 YSLEER. V was trimmed by 3 bases and J by 2 bases, leaving 17 bases between them. The CDR3 is CASSHPVRGFPYEQYF. In DNA form, the CDR3 reads TGCGCCAGCAGCCACCCCGTTAGGGGTTTCCCCTACGAGCAGTACTTC.

The chain uses TRBV5-6 and TRBJ1-2; D is undetermined. V lost 1 base, J lost 2 bases, and 6 bases lay in between. Germline CDR1 is SGHDT and CDR2 is YYEEEE. This CDR3 spans 13 amino acids. The CDR3: CASSLNRNYGYTF. CDR3 DNA sequence: TGTGCCAGCAGCTTGAACAGAAACTATGGCTACACCTTC.

The chain links TRBV24-1 to TRBJ2-2; TRBD2 is a possible D gene (5 bases). CDR3 length: 15 residues. Trimming removed 0 bases from V and 4 bases from J, with 8 bases in between. Germline-derived CDR1 and CDR2 are KGHDR and SFDVKD. The CDR3 spells CATSDLRGSTGELFF. The CDR3 bases are TGTGCCACCAGTGATTTGCGGGGTTCCACCGGGGAGCTGTTTTTT.

The gene calls are TRBV5-4 and TRBJ1-2; TRBD1 aligns across 10 bases. Germline CDR1 and CDR2: SGHNT and YYREEE (reference sequence). The CDR3 contains 14 residues. The J segment lost 7 bases and the V segment lost 0 bases, leaving 3 bases of the junction unmatched. The CDR3 coding sequence is TGTGCCAGCAGCTTGGATGGGACAGGGGCTGGCTACACCTTC. Protein sequence: CASSLDGTGAGYTF.

V usage is TRBV10-3 and J usage is TRBJ2-7; 7 bases map to TRBD1. The CDR3 length is 14 residues. Per germline, CDR1 ENHRY and CDR2 SYGVKD. The V gene end was trimmed by 3 bases and the J gene end by 6 bases; junction bases not matched to a gene: 8. In DNA, the CDR3 is TGTGCCATCAGTGAAAGACAGGGTGGCGGCGAGCAGTACTTC. It encodes CAISERQGGGEQYF.

The chain recombines TRBV28 with TRBJ2-2; D is perhaps TRBD1 (6 bases). The CDR3 runs to 15 residues. Germline lookup yields CDR1 MDHEN and CDR2 SYDVKM. V was shortened by 5 bases and J by 6 bases, with 16 bases between the two germline ends. The CDR3 DNA sequence: TGTGCCAGCAGTCGCCTTACAGGGATCGCCGGGGAGCTGTTTTTT. This encodes CASSRLTGIAGELFF. Based on the CDR3 plus reference TRBV28 and TRBJ2-2, the full variable domain is DVKVTQSSRYLVKRTGEKVFLECVQDMDHENMFWYRQDPGLGLRLIYFSYDVKMKEKGDIPEGYSVSREKKERFSLILESASTNQTSMYLCASSRLTGIAGELFFGEGSRLTVL.

The chain employs TRBV4-1 and TRBJ1-2; D perhaps matches TRBD1 (6 bases). Germline V gene sequence: CDR1 MGHRA, CDR2 YSYEKL. CDR3 size: 16 residues. V dropped 1 base and J dropped 4 bases, with 16 bases sitting between them. The CDR3 here is CASSQAGGPQIYGYTF. Written as DNA, the CDR3 is TGCGCCAGCAGCCAAGCCGGGGGGCCTCAAATCTATGGCTACACCTTC.

This clone was detected a few times. The chain is built from TRBV19 and TRBJ2-7; D perhaps matches TRBD1 (5 bases). V dropped 6 bases and J dropped 3 bases, with 12 bases sitting between them. The germline V gene has CDR1 LNHDA and CDR2 SQIVND (reference sequence). The CDR3 consists of 13 residues. The DNA of the CDR3 is TGTGCCAGTAGAGGGCAGGGCTTCTACGAGCAGTACTTC. This gives the protein CASRGQGFYEQYF.

The rearrangement links TRBV6-5 to TRBJ2-1; 9 bases are a match to TRBD1. The CDR3 extends over 14 amino acids. Germline values: CDR1 MNHEY, CDR2 SVGAGI. J gave up 7 bases and V 4 bases, and 5 bases lay outside the gene matches. The CDR3 loop reads CASSSGTGRNEQFF. As DNA, the CDR3 is TGTGCCAGCAGTTCCGGGACAGGGCGTAATGAGCAGTTCTTC.

The chain is built from TRBV2 and TRBJ1-1; tentative D call: TRBD1 (6 bases). The germline gives CDR1 SNHLY, CDR2 FYNNEI. The CDR3 covers 14 residues. The V end lost 4 bases, the J end lost 1 base, and 10 bases lay between the germline ends. The CDR3 here is CASSVGGGNTEAFF. The DNA of the CDR3 is TGTGCCAGCAGTGTAGGGGGGGGGAACACTGAAGCTTTCTTT.

This clone has just one count. The genes are TRBV6-1 and TRBJ1-1; no firm D call. This CDR3 comprises 11 residues. The V gene's germline CDR1 is MNHNS and CDR2 SASEGT. The V and J ends lost 8 bases and 3 bases respectively, with 7 bases between them. The CDR3 region has the DNA TGTGCCAGCCAGGATTACACTGAAGCTTTCTTT. This codes for CASQDYTEAFF.

The chain is built from TRBV28 and TRBJ1-2; D uncertain. Looked up from germline, CDR1 is MDHEN and CDR2 is SYDVKM. Deletions cut 2 bases from V and 6 bases from J, with 22 bases between. The CDR3 totals 17 residues. The CDR3 loop reads CASSLVALTEAPDGYTF. CDR3 bases: TGTGCCAGCAGTTTAGTGGCGCTTACGGAGGCCCCGGATGGCTACACCTTC.

V usage is TRBV2 and J usage is TRBJ2-5; TRBD2 agrees at 8 bases. V trimming: 7 bases; J trimming: 5 bases; junction bases outside the gene matches: 0. Germline CDR1 is SNHLY and CDR2 is FYNNEI. This CDR3 is built from 11 residues. The CDR3 protein is CASTGGETQYF. The CDR3 DNA sequence: TGTGCCAGCACGGGGGGGGAGACCCAGTACTTC.

The CDR3 bases are TGTGCCAGCAGATCCGGTAGCGGGGTTGGCCACAATGAGCAGTTCTTC. Translating gives CASRSGSGVGHNEQFF. The chain joins TRBV2 to TRBJ2-1; 8 bases fit TRBD2. Per the germline V gene, CDR1 is SNHLY and CDR2 is FYNNEI. This CDR3 is 16 amino acids long. J lost 5 bases, V lost 6 bases, and 12 bases had no gene match.